The 10 T cell receptor beta chains listed next were all sequenced from one sample in a study of cytomegalovirus exposure and HLA in healthy donors (dated by TCRdb to between 2016 and 2019). Library preparation employed the immunoSEQ multiplex PCR assay. Imported from immuneACCESS, the table was reduced by TCRdb to in-frame sequences with V and J called. These copies leave out some clones; in studies compared against another copy, an unresolved V gene accounts for under half, and the cause of the remainder is not known. The sample records 80,000 to 100,000 clones, approximately 91% of which are singletons. The top ten clonotypes cover over 2% of the sample. Input material: PBMCs. These receptors came from a man younger than 40 in good health and CMV-seronegative.

V and J are TRBV5-4 and TRBJ2-7; a weak D match, TRBD1 (5 bases). Germline V CDR1 and CDR2: SGHNT, YYREEE (reference sequence). The CDR3 runs 13 residues. Trimming removed 2 bases at V and 2 bases at J, with 8 bases between. CDR3: CASSLGRAYEQYF. The CDR3, as DNA: TGTGCCAGCAGCTTAGGCAGGGCCTACGAGCAGTACTTC. The full variable domain, its missing parts supplied by reference TRBV5-4 and TRBJ2-7, is ETGVTQSPTHLIKTRGQQVTLRCSSQSGHNTVSWYQQALGQGPQFIFQYYREEENGRGNFPPRFSGLQFPNYSSELNVNALELDDSALYLCASSLGRAYEQYFGPGTRLTVT.

This clone was detected only once. This chain's CDR3 is CASSSPGTGAQPGKLFF. As DNA, the CDR3 is TGTGCCAGCAGTTCCCCCGGGACAGGCGCCCAACCGGGAAAACTGTTTTTT. This sequence joins TRBV28 and TRBJ1-4; 8 nucleotides match TRBD1. Germline V gene sequence: CDR1 MDHEN, CDR2 SYDVKM. V shed 4 bases, J shed 10 bases, and the junction held 17 bases outside the gene matches. CDR3 size: 17 residues. The full variable domain, rest sourced from reference TRBV28 and TRBJ1-4, is DVKVTQSSRYLVKRTGEKVFLECVQDMDHENMFWYRQDPGLGLRLIYFSYDVKMKEKGDIPEGYSVSREKKERFSLILESASTNQTSMYLCASSSPGTGAQPGKLFFGSGTQLSVL.

This clone appeared a single time. The chain is built from TRBV10-3 and TRBJ2-1, with D tentatively TRBD1 (7 bases). The CDR3 is 15 amino acids. Trimming stripped 9 bases from V and 10 bases from J, with 25 bases between. The germline V gene encodes CDR1 ENHRY and CDR2 SYGVKD. The CDR3 DNA reads TGTGCCATACAGGGGTCGCGGTCGTCTAGCGAAGAGCAGTTCTTC. This translates into CAIQGSRSSSEEQFF.

V is TRBV30 and J is TRBJ2-3; D might be TRBD2 (6 bases). The V end lost 1 base, the J end lost 2 bases, and 10 bases lay between the germline ends. CDR3 length: 14 amino acids. CDR1 is GTSNPN, CDR2 SVGIG, per germline (reference sequence). The CDR3 loop is CAWSGGGITDTQYF. DNA of the CDR3: TGTGCCTGGAGTGGGGGCGGGATCACAGATACGCAGTATTTT.

The chain couples TRBV7-3 to TRBJ1-5, with 8 bases matching TRBD1. After removal of 5 bases from V and 6 bases from J, the junction contained 9 bases not matched to a gene. The CDR3 extends over 15 amino acids. Germline assignment: CDR1 SGHTA and CDR2 FQGTGA. The CDR3 DNA follows: TGTGCCAGCAGCCGTCCCAGACAGGGGATTCAGCCCCAGCATTTT. This translates into CASSRPRQGIQPQHF.

The rearrangement uses TRBV5-4 and TRBJ1-1, with D unclear. This CDR3 contains 13 residues. Germline CDR1 reads SGHNT; CDR2 reads YYREEE (reference sequence). Trimming took 3 bases from V and 6 from J, leaving 12 bases between them. CDR3 bases: TGTGCCAGCAGCTCCGACGTTCAGGCTGAAGCTTTCTTT. Translation: CASSSDVQAEAFF.

The V and J genes are TRBV2 and TRBJ1-6; 7 bases line up with TRBD1. V trimming: 7 bases; J trimming: 10 bases; junction bases outside the gene matches: 10. CDR1 and CDR2 from the germline V gene are SNHLY and FYNNEI. The CDR3 is made up of 14 amino acids. As DNA, the CDR3 is TGTGCCAGCAAGTATAGGGGGCTAGAATCACCCCTCCACTTT. This codes for CASKYRGLESPLHF. Using reference TRBV2 and TRBJ1-6 for the parts outside the CDR3, the full variable domain is EPEVTQTPSHQVTQMGQEVILRCVPISNHLYFYWYRQILGQKVEFLVSFYNNEISEKSEIFDDQFSVERPDGSNFTLKIRSTKLEDSAMYFCASKYRGLESPLHFGNGTRLTVT.

The genes are TRBV5-1 and TRBJ1-1; weak D call: TRBD1 (5 bases). Germline V CDR1 and CDR2: SGHRS, YFSETQ. Between the trimmed V and J ends, which lost 0 bases and 0 bases, there was a span of 30 bases. The length of the CDR3 is 22 residues. As DNA, the CDR3 is TGCGCCAGCAGCTTGGGCAGGGAGGCCTCTCTAACCAACGTTTACATGAACACTGAAGCTTTCTTT. Amino acids: CASSLGREASLTNVYMNTEAFF. The variable domain in full, with the rest retrieved from reference TRBV5-1 and TRBJ1-1, is KAGVTQTPRYLIKTRGQQVTLSCSPISGHRSVSWYQQTPGQGLQFLFEYFSETQRNKGNFPGRFSGRQFSNSRSEMNVSTLELGDSALYLCASSLGREASLTNVYMNTEAFFGQGTRLTVV.

V and J are TRBV28 and TRBJ1-1; perhaps TRBD1 as D (6 bases). The CDR3 extends over 13 amino acids. Germline values: CDR1 MDHEN, CDR2 SYDVKM. The V and J ends lost 4 bases and 5 bases respectively, with 11 bases between them. CDR3 amino acids: CASSSTGPTEAFF. CDR3 nucleotide sequence: TGTGCCAGCAGTTCCACAGGGCCTACTGAAGCTTTCTTT.

The chain couples TRBV5-1 to TRBJ2-1, with 7 bases fitting TRBD1. Germline V gene lookup returns CDR1 SGHRS and CDR2 YFSETQ. CDR3 length equals 16 residues. V trimming: 4 bases; J trimming: 4 bases; junction bases outside the gene matches: 11. The CDR3 coding sequence is TGCGCCAGCAGCCCCCCAAGGACAGGAGGTTACAATGAGCAGTTCTTC. Amino acid sequence: CASSPPRTGGYNEQFF.